Sequencing of this TCR beta chain was carried out in a study of CD8 T cells in Susac syndrome (dated 2019 in TCRdb). Study-wide context: Of the Susac syndrome patients who were sequenced, about 6 had clinically active disease and fewer than ten were in clinical remission. The study compared CD8+ T cell repertoire clonality among 12 healthy donors, around 14 Susac syndrome patients and approximately 16 multiple sclerosis patients. Whether CD8+ T cell activation and differentiation in Susac syndrome was antigen driven was tested using repertoire sequencing. Susac syndrome patients were therapy-naive, on corticosteroids (some also receiving IVIg), or on IVIg alone at blood withdrawal. Overall study results and their limits: Roughly 15 and five Susac-specific public clones were found in the total CD8+ and CD8+ TEMRA repertoires, respectively. The study acknowledged that relatively few individuals were included in the TCR sequencing and HLA analysis. Clonal expansion was observed in Susac syndrome CD8+ repertoires, with the highest expansion in CD8+ TEMRA cells and greater expansion in clinically active than in remitting patients.

Details on this clonotype: This clone's antigen is unknown. It has no much larger one-base neighbor in the sample; base qualities were not kept.

RNA was extracted with the RNeasy kit and roughly 0.45 to 1 ug was reverse transcribed using random hexamers. TCR beta CDR3 regions were amplified with the immunoSEQ multiplex PCR assay covering 54 Vbeta and 13 Jbeta segments. PCR amplification bias was corrected by using a synthetic template baseline for primer optimization and computational correction. In the source study's methods: Only productive sequences were kept, with reads annotated to V, D and J genes according to IMGT and analyzed in immunoSEQ Analyzer. Clonality was calculated as one minus the Shannon entropy normalized by log2 of the number of productive unique sequences. Public and private clones were assessed among the 100 most prevalent clones of each patient and control. Clones were defined as Susac-specific when absent from the healthy and MS cohorts, from over a thousand published viral clones and from other ImmuneACCESS disease sequences. TCRdb passed the public sequencing reads through fastp at Q25 and MiXCR, retaining productive beta sequences. Rows matching on CDR3 protein sequence are summarized as one entry with the most common DNA and genes. It is TCRdb's table, rather than the study itself, that gives the V and J calls and clone size. This sample holds 75,000 to 100,000 distinct CDR3 sequences; over 85% were observed only once. The top ten constitute about 0.9% of the sample.

High-throughput TCR beta sequencing profiled peripheral blood CD8+ and CD4+ T cells from healthy donors, Susac syndrome patients and multiple sclerosis patients. The Susac syndrome patients fulfilled recently defined diagnostic criteria for either definite or probable disease. Bulk CD8+ and CD4+ T cells were purified by magnetic negative isolation, while CD8+ TEMRA cells were enriched using FACS. Blood was drawn into EDTA tubes, processed within 24 hours, and PBMCs were isolated by density gradient centrifugation. PBMCs intended for TCR sequencing were cryopreserved in liquid nitrogen and thawed later in a water bath at 37 degrees C. The sorted or isolated CD4+, CD8+ and CD8+ TEMRA cells reached a purity of at least 90%. CDR1 is given as MNHEY and CDR2 as SMNVEV, both from the germline V gene (reference sequence). Trimmed from V: 5 bases; trimmed from J: 2 bases; junction bases lacking a gene match: 4. CDR3 length: 15 amino acids, cysteine to phenylalanine. The retained sequence is limited to the CDR3, 45 bases, with the frame set at the first base.

The receptor was derived from a human donor with Susac syndrome. This chain joins TRBV27 to TRBJ2-7, with 12 bases in between that match TRBD2. Sequencing input: CD8+ T cells from PBMCs. The nucleotide sequence reads as follows: TGTGCCAGCAGTGAGCTAGCGGGAGGGCCCTACGAGCAGTACTTC. Translation gives CASSELAGGPYEQYF.